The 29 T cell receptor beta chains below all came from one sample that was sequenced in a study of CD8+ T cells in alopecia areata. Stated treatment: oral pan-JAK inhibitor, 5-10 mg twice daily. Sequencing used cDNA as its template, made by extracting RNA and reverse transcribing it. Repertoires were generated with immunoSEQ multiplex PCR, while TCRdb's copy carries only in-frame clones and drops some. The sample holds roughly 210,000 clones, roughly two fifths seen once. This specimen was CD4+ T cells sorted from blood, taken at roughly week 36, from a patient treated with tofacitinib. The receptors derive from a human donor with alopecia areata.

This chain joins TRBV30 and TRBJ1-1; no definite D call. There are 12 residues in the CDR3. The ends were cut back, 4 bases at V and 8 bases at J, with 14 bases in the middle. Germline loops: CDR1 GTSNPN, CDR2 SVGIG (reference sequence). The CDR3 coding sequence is TGTGCCTGGACATTCGGGAGAGGGGAAGCTTTCTTT. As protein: CAWTFGRGEAFF. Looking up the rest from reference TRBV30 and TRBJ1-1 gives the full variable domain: SQTIHQWPATLVQPVGSPLSLECTVEGTSNPNLYWYRQAAGRGLQLLFYSVGIGQISSEVPQNLSASRPQDRQFILSSKKLLLSDSGFYLCAWTFGRGEAFFGQGTRLTVV.

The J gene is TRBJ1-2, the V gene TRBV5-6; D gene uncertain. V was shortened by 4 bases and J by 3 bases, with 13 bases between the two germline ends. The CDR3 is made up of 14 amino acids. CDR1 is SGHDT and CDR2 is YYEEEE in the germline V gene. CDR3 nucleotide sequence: TGTGCCAGCAGCCTTATAGATGCGGACTATGGCTACACCTTC. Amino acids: CASSLIDADYGYTF. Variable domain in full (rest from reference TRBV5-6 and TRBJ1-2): DAGVTQSPTHLIKTRGQQVTLRCSPKSGHDTVSWYQQALGQGPQFIFQYYEEEERQRGNFPDRFSGHQFPNYSSELNVNALLLGDSALYLCASSLIDADYGYTFGSGTRLTVV.

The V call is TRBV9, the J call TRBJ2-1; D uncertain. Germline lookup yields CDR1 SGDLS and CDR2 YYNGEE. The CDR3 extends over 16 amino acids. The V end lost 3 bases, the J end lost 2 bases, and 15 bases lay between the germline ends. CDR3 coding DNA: TGTGCCAGCAGCGCCTTCGACCGAAGGGCCTACAATGAGCAGTTCTTC. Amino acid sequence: CASSAFDRRAYNEQFF.

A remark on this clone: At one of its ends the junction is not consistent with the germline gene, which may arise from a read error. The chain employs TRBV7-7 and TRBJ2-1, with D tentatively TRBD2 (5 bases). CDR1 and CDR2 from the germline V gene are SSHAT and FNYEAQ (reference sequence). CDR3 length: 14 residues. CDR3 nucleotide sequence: TGTGCTAGCAGCTTGGGTGGGAGTGTAAATGAGCAGTTCTTC. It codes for CASSLGGSVNEQFF.

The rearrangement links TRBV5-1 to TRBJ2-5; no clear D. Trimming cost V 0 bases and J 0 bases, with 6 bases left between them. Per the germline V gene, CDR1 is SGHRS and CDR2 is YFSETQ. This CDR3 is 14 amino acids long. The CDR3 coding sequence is TGCGCCAGCAGCTTGGGGGCCAACCAAGAGACCCAGTACTTC. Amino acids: CASSLGANQETQYF.

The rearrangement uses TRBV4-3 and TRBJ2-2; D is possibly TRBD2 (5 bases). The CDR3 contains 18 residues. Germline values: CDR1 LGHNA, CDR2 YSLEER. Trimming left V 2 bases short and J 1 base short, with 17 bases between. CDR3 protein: CASSQYPVSSENTGELFF. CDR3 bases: TGCGCCAGCAGCCAATACCCCGTGAGTAGCGAGAACACCGGGGAGCTGTTTTTT.

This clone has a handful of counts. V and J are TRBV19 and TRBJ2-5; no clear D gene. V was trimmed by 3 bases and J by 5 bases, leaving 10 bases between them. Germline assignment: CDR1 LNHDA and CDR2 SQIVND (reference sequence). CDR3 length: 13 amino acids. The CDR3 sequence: CASSIGSRETQYF. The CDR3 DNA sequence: TGTGCCAGTAGTATCGGTAGTCGGGAGACCCAGTACTTC.

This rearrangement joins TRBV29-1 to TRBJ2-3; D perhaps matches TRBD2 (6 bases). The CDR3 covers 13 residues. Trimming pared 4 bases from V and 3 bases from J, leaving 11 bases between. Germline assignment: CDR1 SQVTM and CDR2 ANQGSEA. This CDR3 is CSVATGVTDTQYF. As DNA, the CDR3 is TGCAGCGTTGCGACGGGAGTTACAGATACGCAGTATTTT.

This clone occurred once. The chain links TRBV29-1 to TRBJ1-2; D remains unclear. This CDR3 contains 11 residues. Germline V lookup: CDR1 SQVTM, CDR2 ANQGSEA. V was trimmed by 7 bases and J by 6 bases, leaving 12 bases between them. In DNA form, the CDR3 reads TGCAGCGCTACCCTGGGGAATGGCTACACCTTC. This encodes CSATLGNGYTF.

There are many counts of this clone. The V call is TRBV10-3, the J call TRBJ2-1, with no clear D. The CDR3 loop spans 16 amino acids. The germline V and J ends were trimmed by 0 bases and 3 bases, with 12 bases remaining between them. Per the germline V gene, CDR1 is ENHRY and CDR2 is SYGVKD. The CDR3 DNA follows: TGTGCCATCAGTGAGTCACAGCCCCCCAGCTACAATGAGCAGTTCTTC. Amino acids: CAISESQPPSYNEQFF.

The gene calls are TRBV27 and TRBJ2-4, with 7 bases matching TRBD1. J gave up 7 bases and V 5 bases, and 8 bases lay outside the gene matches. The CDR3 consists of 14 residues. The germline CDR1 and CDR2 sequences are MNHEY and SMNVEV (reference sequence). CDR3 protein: CASSLTTGYNIQYF. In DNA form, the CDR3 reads TGTGCCAGCAGTCTAACGACAGGGTACAACATTCAGTACTTC.

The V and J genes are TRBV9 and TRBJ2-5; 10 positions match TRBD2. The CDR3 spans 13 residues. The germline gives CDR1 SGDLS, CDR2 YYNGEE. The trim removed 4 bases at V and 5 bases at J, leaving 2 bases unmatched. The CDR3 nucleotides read TGTGCCAGCAGCAAGGGACTAGCGGAGACCCAGTACTTC. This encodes CASSKGLAETQYF.

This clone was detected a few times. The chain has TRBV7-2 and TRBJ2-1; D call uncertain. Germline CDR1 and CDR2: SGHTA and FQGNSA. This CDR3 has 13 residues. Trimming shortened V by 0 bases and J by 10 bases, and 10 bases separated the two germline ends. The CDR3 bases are TGTGCCAGCAGCTTAGCAAGGTTTCTGGAGCAGTTCTTC. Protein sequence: CASSLARFLEQFF.

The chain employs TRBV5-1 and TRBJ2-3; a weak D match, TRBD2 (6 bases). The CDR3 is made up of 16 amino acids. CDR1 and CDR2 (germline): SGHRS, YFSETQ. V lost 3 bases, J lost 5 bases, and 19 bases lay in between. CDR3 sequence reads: CASSWDLAPRRDTQYF. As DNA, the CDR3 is TGCGCCAGCAGCTGGGATCTAGCGCCACGGCGAGATACGCAGTATTTT.

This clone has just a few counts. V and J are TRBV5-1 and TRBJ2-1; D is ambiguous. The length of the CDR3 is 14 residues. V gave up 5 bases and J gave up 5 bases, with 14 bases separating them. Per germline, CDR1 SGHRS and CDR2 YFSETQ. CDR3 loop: CASRLEPHNNEQFF. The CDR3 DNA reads TGCGCCAGCAGGCTTGAGCCCCATAACAATGAGCAGTTCTTC.

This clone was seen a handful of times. CDR3 nucleotide sequence: TGCAGCGTTGAGGGACTAGCGGGCGTTATGACGATCACAGATACGCAGTATTTT. Translating it yields CSVEGLAGVMTITDTQYF. The chain joins TRBV29-1 to TRBJ2-3, with 12 nucleotides matching TRBD2. Germline CDR1 reads SQVTM; CDR2 reads ANQGSEA. The CDR3 extends over 18 amino acids. The J segment lost 2 bases and the V segment lost 3 bases, leaving 12 bases of the junction unmatched.

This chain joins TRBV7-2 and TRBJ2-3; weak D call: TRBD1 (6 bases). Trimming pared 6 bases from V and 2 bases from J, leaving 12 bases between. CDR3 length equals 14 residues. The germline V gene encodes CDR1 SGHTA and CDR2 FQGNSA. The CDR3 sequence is CASSSTGATDTQYF. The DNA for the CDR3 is TGTGCCAGCAGTTCGACAGGAGCCACAGATACGCAGTATTTT.

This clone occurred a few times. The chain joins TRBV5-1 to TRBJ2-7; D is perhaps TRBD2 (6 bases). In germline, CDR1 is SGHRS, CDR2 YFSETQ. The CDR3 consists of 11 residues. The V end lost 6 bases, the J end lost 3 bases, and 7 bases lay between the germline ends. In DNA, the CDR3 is TGCGCCAGCACCGGGGGCTACGAGCAGTACTTC. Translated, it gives CASTGGYEQYF.

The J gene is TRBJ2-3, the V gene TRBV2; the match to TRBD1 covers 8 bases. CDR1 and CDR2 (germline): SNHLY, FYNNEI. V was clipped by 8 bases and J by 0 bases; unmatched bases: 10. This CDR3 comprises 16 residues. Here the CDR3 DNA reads TGTGCCAGCCGCAGCGGCAGGGGGCCAAGCACAGATACGCAGTATTTT. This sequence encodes CASRSGRGPSTDTQYF.

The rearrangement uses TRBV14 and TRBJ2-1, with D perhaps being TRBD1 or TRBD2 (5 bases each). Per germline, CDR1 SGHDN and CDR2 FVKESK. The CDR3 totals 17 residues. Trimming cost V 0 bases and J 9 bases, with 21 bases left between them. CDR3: CASSQENGGMVPPEQFF. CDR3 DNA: TGTGCCAGCAGCCAAGAGAATGGGGGAATGGTCCCCCCTGAGCAGTTCTTC.

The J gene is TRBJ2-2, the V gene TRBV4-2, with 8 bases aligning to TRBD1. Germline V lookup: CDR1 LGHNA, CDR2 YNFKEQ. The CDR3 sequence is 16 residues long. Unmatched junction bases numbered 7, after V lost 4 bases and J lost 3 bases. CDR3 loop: CASSRGQGTYTGELFF. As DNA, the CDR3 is TGTGCCAGCAGCCGAGGACAGGGAACCTACACCGGGGAGCTGTTTTTT.

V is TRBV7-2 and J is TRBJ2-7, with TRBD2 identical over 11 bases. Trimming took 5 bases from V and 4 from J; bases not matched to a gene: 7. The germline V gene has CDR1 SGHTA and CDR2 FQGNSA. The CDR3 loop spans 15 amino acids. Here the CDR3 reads CASSRDWTSGYEQYF. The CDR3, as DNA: TGTGCCAGCAGCCGAGACTGGACTAGCGGGTACGAGCAGTACTTC.

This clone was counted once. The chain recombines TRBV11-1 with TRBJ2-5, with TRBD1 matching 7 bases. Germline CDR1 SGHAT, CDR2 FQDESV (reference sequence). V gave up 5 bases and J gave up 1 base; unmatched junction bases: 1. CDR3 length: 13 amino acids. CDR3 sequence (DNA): TGTGCCAGCAGCCGGGACAGCCAAGAGACCCAGTACTTC. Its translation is CASSRDSQETQYF.

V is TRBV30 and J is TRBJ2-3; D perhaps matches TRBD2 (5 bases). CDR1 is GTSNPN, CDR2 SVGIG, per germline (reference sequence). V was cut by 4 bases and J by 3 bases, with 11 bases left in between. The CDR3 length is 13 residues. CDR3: CAWTSSGTDTQYF. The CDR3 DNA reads TGTGCCTGGACTAGCTCCGGGACAGATACGCAGTATTTT.

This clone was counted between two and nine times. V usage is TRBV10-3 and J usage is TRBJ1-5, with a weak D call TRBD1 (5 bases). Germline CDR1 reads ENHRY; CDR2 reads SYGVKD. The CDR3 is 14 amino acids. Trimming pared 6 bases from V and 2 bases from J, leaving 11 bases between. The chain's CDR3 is CAIRGGDGNQPQHF. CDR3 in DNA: TGTGCCATCAGGGGAGGGGATGGCAATCAGCCCCAGCATTTT.

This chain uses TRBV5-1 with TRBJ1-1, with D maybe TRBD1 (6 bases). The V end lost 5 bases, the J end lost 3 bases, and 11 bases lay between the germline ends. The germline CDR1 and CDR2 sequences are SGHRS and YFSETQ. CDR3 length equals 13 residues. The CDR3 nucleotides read TGCGCCAGCAGGGGGGACATCTACACTGAAGCTTTCTTT. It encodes CASRGDIYTEAFF.

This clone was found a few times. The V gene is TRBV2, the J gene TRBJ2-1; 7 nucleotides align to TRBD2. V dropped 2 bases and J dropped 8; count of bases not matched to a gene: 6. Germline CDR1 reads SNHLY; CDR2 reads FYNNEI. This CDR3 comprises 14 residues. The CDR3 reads CASSERRLADEQFF. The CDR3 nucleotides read TGTGCCAGCAGTGAACGTCGGCTAGCGGATGAGCAGTTCTTC. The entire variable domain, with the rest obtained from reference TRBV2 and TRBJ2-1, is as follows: EPEVTQTPSHQVTQMGQEVILRCVPISNHLYFYWYRQILGQKVEFLVSFYNNEISEKSEIFDDQFSVERPDGSNFTLKIRSTKLEDSAMYFCASSERRLADEQFFGPGTRLTVL.

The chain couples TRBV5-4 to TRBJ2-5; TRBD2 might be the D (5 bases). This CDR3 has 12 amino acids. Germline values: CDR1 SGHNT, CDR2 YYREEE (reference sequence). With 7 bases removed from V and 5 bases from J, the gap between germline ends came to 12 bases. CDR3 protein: CASPWRIETQYF. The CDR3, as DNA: TGTGCCAGCCCATGGAGGATCGAGACCCAGTACTTC.

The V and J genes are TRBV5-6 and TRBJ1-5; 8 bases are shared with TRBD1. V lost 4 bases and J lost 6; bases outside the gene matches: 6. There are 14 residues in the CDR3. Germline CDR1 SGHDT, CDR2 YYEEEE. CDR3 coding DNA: TGTGCCAGCAGCAGGGGGCAGGGGGCTCAGCCCCAGCATTTT. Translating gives CASSRGQGAQPQHF.